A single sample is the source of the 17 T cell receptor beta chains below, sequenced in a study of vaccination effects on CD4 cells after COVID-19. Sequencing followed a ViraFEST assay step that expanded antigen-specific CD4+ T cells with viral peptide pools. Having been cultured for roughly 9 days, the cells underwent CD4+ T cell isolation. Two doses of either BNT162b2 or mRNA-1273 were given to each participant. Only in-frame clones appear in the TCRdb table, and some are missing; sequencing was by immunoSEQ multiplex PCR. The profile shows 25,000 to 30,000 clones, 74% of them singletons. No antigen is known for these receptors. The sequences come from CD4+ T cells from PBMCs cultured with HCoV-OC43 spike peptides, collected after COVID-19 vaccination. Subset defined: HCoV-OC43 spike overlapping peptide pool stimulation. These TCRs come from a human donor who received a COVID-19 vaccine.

CDR3: CASSATSGRGETQYF. CDR3 coding DNA: TGTGCCAGCAGCGCCACTAGCGGGAGAGGAGAGACCCAGTACTTC. V is TRBV2 and J is TRBJ2-5, with TRBD2 matching over 11 bases. Germline V gives CDR1 SNHLY, CDR2 FYNNEI. The CDR3 length is 15 residues. The J segment lost 4 bases and the V segment lost 6 bases, leaving 7 bases of the junction unmatched.

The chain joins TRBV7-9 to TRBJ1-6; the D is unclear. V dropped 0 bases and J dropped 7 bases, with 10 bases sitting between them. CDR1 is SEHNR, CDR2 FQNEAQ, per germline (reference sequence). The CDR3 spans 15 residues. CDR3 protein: CASSLASGINSPLHF. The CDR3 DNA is TGTGCCAGCAGCTTAGCATCGGGGATCAATTCACCCCTCCACTTT.

CDR3 nucleotide sequence: TGCGCCAGCAGCCAAGATTACGGCCGACCCCTCCACTTT. Translated: CASSQDYGRPLHF. J is TRBJ1-6 and V is TRBV4-1, with D uncertain. Deletions cut 0 bases from V and 12 bases from J, with 9 bases between. Germline V CDR1 and CDR2: MGHRA, YSYEKL. The CDR3 runs 13 residues.

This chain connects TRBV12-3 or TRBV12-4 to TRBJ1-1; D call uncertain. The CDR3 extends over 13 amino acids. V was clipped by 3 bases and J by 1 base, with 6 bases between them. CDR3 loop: CASSFMGNTEAFF. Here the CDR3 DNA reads TGTGCCAGCAGTTTTATGGGGAACACTGAAGCTTTCTTT.

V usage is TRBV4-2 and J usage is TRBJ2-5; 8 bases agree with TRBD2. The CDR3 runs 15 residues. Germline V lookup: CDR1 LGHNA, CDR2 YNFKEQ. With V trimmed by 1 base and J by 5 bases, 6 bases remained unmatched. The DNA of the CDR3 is TGTGCCAGCAGCCAAGCGCGGGAGGCCGGGGAGACCCAGTACTTC. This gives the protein CASSQAREAGETQYF.

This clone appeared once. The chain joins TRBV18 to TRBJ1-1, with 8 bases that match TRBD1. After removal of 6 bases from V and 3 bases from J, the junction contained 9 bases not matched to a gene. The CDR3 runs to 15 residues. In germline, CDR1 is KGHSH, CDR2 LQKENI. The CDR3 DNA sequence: TGTGCCAGCTCCCAAGGACAGGGCTGGGACACTGAAGCTTTCTTT. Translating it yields CASSQGQGWDTEAFF.

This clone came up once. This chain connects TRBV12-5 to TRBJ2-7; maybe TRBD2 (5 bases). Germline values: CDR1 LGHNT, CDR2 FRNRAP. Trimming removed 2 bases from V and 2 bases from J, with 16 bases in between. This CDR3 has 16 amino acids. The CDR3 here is CASGLRSGGEAYEQYF. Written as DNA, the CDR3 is TGTGCTAGTGGTTTGAGGTCAGGAGGTGAGGCCTACGAGCAGTACTTC.

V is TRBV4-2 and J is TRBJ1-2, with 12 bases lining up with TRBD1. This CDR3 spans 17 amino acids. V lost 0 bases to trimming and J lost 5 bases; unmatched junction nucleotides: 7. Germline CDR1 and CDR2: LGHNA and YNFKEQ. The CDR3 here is CASSQDGTGGATYGYTF. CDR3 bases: TGTGCCAGCAGCCAAGATGGGACAGGGGGCGCGACTTATGGCTACACCTTC.

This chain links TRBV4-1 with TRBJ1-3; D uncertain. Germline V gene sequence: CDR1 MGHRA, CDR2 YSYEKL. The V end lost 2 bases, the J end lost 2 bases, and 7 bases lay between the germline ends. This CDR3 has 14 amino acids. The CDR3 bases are TGCGCCAGCAGCCAACTTGTTACTGGAAACACCATATATTTT. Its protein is CASSQLVTGNTIYF.

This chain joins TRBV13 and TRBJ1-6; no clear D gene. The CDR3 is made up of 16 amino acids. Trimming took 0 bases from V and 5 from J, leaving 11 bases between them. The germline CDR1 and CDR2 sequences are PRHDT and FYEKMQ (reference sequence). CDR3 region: CASSLGGWVNNSPLHF. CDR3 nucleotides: TGTGCCAGCAGCTTAGGGGGTTGGGTAAATAATTCACCCCTCCACTTT.

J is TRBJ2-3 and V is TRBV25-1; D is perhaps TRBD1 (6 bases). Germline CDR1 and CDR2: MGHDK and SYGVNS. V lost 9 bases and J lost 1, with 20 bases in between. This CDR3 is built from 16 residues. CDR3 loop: CASSPRGRGGTDTQYF. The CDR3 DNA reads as TGTGCCAGTAGTCCCAGGGGAAGAGGGGGCACAGATACGCAGTATTTT.

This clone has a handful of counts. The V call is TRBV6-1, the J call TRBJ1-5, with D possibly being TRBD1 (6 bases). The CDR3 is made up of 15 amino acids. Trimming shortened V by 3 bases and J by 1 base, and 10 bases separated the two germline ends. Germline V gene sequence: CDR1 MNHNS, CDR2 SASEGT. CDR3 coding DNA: TGTGCCAGCAGTGAGTGGACAGAGAGCAATCAGCCCCAGCATTTT. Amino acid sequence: CASSEWTESNQPQHF.

This CDR3 reads CASKTTIGTGELFF. Written as DNA, the CDR3 is TGTGCCAGCAAAACGACGATTGGGACCGGGGAGCTGTTTTTT. This chain joins TRBV2 and TRBJ2-2; D unresolved. The germline CDR1 and CDR2 sequences are SNHLY and FYNNEI. V lost 7 bases and J 5 bases, leaving 14 bases between the germline ends. CDR3 length: 14 residues.

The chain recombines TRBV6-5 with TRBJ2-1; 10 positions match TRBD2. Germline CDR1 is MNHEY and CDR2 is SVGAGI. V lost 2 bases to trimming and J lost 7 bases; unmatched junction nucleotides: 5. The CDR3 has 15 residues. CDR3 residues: CASSYGTAGGNEQFF. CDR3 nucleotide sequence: TGTGCCAGCAGTTACGGGACAGCGGGGGGGAATGAGCAGTTCTTC.

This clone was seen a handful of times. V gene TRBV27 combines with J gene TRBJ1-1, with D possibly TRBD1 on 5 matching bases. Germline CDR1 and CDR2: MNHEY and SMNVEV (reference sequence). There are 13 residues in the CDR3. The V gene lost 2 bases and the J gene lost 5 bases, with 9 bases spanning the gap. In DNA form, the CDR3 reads TGTGCCAGCAGTTTACAGGGAAGGACTGAAGCTTTCTTT. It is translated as CASSLQGRTEAFF.

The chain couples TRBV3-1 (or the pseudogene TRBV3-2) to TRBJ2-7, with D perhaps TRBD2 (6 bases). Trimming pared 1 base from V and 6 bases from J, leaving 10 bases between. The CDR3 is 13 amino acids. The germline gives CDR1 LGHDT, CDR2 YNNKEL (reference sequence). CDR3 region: CASSQAGVGEQYF. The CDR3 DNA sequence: TGTGCCAGCAGCCAAGCGGGAGTGGGCGAGCAGTACTTC.

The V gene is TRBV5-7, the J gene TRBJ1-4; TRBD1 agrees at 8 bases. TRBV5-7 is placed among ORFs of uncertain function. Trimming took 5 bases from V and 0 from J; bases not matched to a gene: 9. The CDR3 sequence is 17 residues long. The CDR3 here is CASRRDRKTATNEKLFF. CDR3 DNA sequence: TGTGCCAGCAGACGGGACAGGAAGACCGCAACTAATGAAAAACTGTTTTTT.